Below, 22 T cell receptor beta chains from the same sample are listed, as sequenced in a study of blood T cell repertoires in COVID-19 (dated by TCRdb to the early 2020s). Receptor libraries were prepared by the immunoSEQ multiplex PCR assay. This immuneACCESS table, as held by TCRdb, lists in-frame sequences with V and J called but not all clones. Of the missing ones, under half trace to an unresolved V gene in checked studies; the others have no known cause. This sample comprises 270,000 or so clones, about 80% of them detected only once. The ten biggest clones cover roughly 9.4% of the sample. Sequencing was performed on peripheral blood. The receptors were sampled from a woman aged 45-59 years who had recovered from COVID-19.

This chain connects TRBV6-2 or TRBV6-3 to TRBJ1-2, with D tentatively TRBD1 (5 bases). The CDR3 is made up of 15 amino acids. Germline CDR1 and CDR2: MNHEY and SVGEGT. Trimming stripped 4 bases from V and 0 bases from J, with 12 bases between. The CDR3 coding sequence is TGTGCCAGCAGTTTTGGGCAGGGCCCTAACTATGGCTACACCTTC. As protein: CASSFGQGPNYGYTF.

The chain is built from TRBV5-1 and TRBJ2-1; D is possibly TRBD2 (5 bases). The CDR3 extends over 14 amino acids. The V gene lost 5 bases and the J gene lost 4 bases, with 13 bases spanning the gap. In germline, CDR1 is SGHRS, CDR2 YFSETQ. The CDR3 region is CASRPSGSYNEQFF. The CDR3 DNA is TGCGCCAGCAGACCGAGCGGATCTTACAATGAGCAGTTCTTC.

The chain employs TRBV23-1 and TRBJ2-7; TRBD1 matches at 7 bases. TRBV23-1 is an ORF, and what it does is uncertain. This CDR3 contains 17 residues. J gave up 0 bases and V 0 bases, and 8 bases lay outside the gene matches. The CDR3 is CASSQSGQPSSSYEQYF. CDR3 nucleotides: TGCGCCAGCAGTCAATCGGGACAGCCATCGAGCTCCTACGAGCAGTACTTC.

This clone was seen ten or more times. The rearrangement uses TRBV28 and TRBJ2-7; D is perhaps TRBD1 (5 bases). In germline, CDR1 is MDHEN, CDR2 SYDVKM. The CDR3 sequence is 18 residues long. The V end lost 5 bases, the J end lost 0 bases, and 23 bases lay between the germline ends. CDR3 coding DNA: TGTGCCAGCAGTCACTCCTCCCTGACAGCCATCCCCTCCTACGAGCAGTACTTC. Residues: CASSHSSLTAIPSYEQYF.

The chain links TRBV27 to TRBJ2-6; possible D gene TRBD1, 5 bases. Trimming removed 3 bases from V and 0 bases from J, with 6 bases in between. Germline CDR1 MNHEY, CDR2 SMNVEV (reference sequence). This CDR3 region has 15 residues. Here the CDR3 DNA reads TGTGCCAGCAGTTTGGGGCACTCTGGGGCCAACGTCCTGACTTTC. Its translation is CASSLGHSGANVLTF.

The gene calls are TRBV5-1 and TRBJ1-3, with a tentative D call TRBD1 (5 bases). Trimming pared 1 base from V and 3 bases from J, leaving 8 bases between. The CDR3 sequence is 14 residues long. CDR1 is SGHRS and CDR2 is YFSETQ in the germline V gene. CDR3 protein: CASSLQGIGNTIYF. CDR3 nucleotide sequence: TGCGCCAGCAGCTTGCAGGGTATTGGAAACACCATATATTTT.

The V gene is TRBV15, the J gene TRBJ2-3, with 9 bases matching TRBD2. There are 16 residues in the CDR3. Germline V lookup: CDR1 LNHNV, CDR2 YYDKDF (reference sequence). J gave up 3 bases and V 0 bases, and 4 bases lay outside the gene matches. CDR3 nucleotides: TGTGCCACCAGCAGAGAGGCGGGAGGGCCGACAGATACGCAGTATTTT. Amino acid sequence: CATSREAGGPTDTQYF. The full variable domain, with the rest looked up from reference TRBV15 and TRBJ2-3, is DAMVIQNPRYQVTQFGKPVTLSCSQTLNHNVMYWYQQKSSQAPKLLFHYYDKDFNNEADTPDNFQSRRPNTSFCFLDIRSPGLGDTAMYLCATSREAGGPTDTQYFGPGTRLTVL.

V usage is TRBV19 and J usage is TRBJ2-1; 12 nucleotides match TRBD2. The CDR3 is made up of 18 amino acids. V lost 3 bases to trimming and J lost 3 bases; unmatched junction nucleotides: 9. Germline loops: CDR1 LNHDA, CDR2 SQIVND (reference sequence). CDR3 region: CASSIALAGGPGYNEQFF. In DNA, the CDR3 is TGTGCCAGTAGTATCGCCCTAGCGGGAGGGCCTGGCTACAATGAGCAGTTCTTC. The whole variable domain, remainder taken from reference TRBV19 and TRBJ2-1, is DGGITQSPKYLFRKEGQNVTLSCEQNLNHDAMYWYRQDPGQGLRLIYYSQIVNDFQKGDIAEGYSVSREKKESFPLTVTSAQKNPTAFYLCASSIALAGGPGYNEQFFGPGTRLTVL.

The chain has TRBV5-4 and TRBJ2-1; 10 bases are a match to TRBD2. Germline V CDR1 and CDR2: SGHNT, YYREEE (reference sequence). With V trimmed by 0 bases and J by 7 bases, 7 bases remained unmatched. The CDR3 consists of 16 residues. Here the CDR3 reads CASSLVGTSGMNEQFF. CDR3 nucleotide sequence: TGTGCCAGCAGCTTGGTCGGAACTAGCGGGATGAATGAGCAGTTCTTC.

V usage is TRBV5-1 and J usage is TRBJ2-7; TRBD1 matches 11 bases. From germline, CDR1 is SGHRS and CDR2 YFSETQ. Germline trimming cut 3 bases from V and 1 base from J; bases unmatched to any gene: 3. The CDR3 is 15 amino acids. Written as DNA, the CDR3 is TGCGCCAGCAGCTCCGGACAGGGGGCGTCCTACGAGCAGTACTTC. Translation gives CASSSGQGASYEQYF.

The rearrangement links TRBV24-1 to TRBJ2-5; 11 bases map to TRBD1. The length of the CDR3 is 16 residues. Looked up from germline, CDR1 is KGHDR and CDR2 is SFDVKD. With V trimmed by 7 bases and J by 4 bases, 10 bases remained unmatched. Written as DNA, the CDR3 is TGTGCCACCAGCCCGGGGGGACAGGGGGGAGGAGAGACCCAGTACTTC. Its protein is CATSPGGQGGGETQYF.

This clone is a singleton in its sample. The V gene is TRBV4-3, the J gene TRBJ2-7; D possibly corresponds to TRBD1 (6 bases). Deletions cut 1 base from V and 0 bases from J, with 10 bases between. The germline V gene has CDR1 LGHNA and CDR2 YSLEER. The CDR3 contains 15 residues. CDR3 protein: CASSQATGPSYEQYF. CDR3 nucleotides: TGCGCCAGCAGCCAAGCGACAGGCCCCTCCTACGAGCAGTACTTC.

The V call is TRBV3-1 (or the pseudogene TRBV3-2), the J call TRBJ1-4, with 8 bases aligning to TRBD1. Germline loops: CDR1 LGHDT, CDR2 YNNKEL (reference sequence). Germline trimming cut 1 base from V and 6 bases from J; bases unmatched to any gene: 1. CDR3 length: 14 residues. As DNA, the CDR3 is TGTGCCAGCAGCCAAGGGACAGGGTATGAAAAACTGTTTTTT. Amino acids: CASSQGTGYEKLFF.

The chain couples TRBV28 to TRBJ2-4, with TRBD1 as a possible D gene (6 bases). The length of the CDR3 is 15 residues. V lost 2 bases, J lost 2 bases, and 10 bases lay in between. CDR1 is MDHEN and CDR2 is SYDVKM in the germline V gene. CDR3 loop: CASSLAGETKNIQYF. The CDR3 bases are TGTGCCAGCAGTTTAGCAGGGGAAACCAAAAACATTCAGTACTTC.

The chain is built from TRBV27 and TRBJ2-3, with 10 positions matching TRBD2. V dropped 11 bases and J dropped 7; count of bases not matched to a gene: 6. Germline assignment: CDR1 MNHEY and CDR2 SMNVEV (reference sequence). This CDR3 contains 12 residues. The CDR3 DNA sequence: TGTGCCGGAGGGACTAGCGTATATACGCAGTATTTT. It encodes CAGGTSVYTQYF.

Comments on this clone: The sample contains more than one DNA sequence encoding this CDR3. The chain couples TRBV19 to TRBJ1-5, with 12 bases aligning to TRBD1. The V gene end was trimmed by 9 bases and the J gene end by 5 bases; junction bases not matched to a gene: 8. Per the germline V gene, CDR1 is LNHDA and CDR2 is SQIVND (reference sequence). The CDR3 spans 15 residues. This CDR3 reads CASTAGTGGDQPQHF. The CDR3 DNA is TGTGCCAGCACCGCCGGGACAGGGGGCGATCAGCCCCAGCATTTT. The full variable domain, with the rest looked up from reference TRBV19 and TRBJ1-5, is DGGITQSPKYLFRKEGQNVTLSCEQNLNHDAMYWYRQDPGQGLRLIYYSQIVNDFQKGDIAEGYSVSREKKESFPLTVTSAQKNPTAFYLCASTAGTGGDQPQHFGDGTRLSIL.

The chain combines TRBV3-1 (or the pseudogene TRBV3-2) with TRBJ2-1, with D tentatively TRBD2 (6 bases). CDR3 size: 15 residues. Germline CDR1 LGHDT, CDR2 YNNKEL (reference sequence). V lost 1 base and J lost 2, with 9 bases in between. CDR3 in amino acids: CASSQGGMTYNEQFF. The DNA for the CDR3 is TGTGCCAGCAGCCAAGGCGGGATGACCTACAATGAGCAGTTCTTC.

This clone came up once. Written as DNA, the CDR3 is TGTGCCTGGAGTATTACAGGGCGTCGCAATCAGCCCCAGCATTTT. It yields the protein CAWSITGRRNQPQHF. This sequence joins TRBV30 and TRBJ1-5, with a tentative D call TRBD1 (6 bases). Looked up from germline, CDR1 is GTSNPN and CDR2 is SVGIG (reference sequence). V was cut by 2 bases and J by 2 bases, with 13 bases left in between. The CDR3 runs 15 residues. Full variable domain (outside the CDR3, taken from reference TRBV30 and TRBJ1-5): SQTIHQWPATLVQPVGSPLSLECTVEGTSNPNLYWYRQAAGRGLQLLFYSVGIGQISSEVPQNLSASRPQDRQFILSSKKLLLSDSGFYLCAWSITGRRNQPQHFGDGTRLSIL.

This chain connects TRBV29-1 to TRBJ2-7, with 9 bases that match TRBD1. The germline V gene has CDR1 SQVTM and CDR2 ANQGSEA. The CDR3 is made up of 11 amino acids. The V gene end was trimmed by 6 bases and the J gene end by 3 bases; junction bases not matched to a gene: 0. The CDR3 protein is CSVTGGYEQYF. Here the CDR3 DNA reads TGCAGCGTGACAGGGGGCTACGAGCAGTACTTC.

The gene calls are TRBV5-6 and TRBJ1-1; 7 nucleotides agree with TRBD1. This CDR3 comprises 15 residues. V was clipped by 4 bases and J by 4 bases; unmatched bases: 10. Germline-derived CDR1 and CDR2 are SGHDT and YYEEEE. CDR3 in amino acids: CASSRPTGIGTEAFF. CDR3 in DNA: TGTGCCAGCAGCCGTCCGACAGGGATCGGCACTGAAGCTTTCTTT.

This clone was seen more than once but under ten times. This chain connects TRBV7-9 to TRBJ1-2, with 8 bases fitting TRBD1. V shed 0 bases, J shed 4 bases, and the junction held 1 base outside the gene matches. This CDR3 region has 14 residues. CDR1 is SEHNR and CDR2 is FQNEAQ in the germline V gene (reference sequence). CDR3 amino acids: CASSLARGLYGYTF. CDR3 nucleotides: TGTGCCAGCAGCTTAGCCAGGGGGCTCTATGGCTACACCTTC.

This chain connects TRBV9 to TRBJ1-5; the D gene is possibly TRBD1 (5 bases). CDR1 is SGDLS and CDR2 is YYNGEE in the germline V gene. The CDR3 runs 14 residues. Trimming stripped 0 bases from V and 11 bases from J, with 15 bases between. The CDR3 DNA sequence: TGTGCCAGCAGCGTAGGGCAAACGGACACAGCCCAGCATTTT. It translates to CASSVGQTDTAQHF. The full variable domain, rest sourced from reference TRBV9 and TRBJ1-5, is DSGVTQTPKHLITATGQRVTLRCSPRSGDLSVYWYQQSLDQGLQFLIQYYNGEERAKGNILERFSAQQFPDLHSELNLSSLELGDSALYFCASSVGQTDTAQHFGDGTRLSIL.